This T cell receptor (beta chain) is drawn from a study of PD-1 blockade in classical Hodgkin lymphoma. Turning to the study itself: Intravenous nivolumab at 3 mg/kg was given to patients every 2 weeks.

This clone is a singleton in its sample. Assay: immunoSEQ multiplex PCR; the TCRdb copy retains only in-frame clones and omits some. The sample includes more than 85,000 clones, around nine tenths of them seen just once. V shed 2 bases, J shed 3 bases, and the junction held 2 bases outside the gene matches. The CDR3 spans 15 residues. The germline V gene encodes CDR1 MNHEY and CDR2 SMNVEV (reference sequence). Described time point: cycle 4 day 1 (C4D1), after 5 to 7 weeks of nivolumab. In every patient, relapse followed autologous stem cell transplantation, while exposure to brentuximab vedotin differed.

The TCR originated in a human donor with classical Hodgkin lymphoma. Sequencing used peripheral blood mononuclear cells (PBMCs), obtained before the fourth cycle of nivolumab. This chain links TRBV27 with TRBJ2-1; 9 nucleotides agree with TRBD2. The CDR3 sequence: CASSLATSGYNEQFF. In DNA form, the CDR3 reads TGTGCCAGCAGTTTAGCGACTAGCGGCTACAATGAGCAGTTCTTC.